This T cell receptor (beta chain) originates from a study of regulatory dendritic cells for organ transplantation. Findings and limits, study-wide: Naive T cells showed high diversity, memory cells less, memory CD8+ least.

CD4+ or CD8+ T cells were sorted as naive CD45RA+ or memory CD45RO+. Germline CDR1 reads SGDLS; CDR2 reads YYNGEE. The J segment lost 2 bases and the V segment lost 4 bases, leaving 11 bases of the junction unmatched. This CDR3 is built from 16 residues. Here immunoSEQ multiplex PCR was the method, and the copy in TCRdb shows in-frame clones only, minus some. The table includes about 20,000 clones, about 70% detected once. With respect to this clone: Its matching antigen is unknown.

The sample was memory CD4+ T cells from blood. Subset in this sample: CD45RO+ memory T cells. The chain employs TRBV9 and TRBJ1-2, with 7 bases lining up with TRBD1. The TCR comes from a human donor in good health. In DNA form, the CDR3 reads TGTGCCAGCAGCCCCGAAACGCAGGGGGTAAACTATGGCTACACCTTC. Translation: CASSPETQGVNYGYTF.